The 7 T cell receptor beta chains listed next were all sequenced from one sample in a study of prognosis after radiotherapy for stage I lung cancer. TCR beta CDR3 amplification from genomic DNA was performed by two-round multiplex PCR. The first PCR round targeted every TRBV and TRBJ gene with specific primers. TCRdb re-called the multiplex PCR reads with MiXCR, one entry per CDR3 protein. The sample lists around 20,000 distinct CDR3 sequences, roughly 55% occurring once. Sequenced material: PBMCs, taken before or after stereotactic body radiation therapy (not recorded which). All receptors come from a donor of 50 years or more with non-small cell lung cancer.

About this clonotype itself: This sequence may be a read error, since a much larger clone differs from it by one base. The chain employs TRBV20-1 and TRBJ2-7; no clear D. V was shortened by 6 bases and J by 1 base, with 13 bases between the two germline ends. This CDR3 contains 13 residues. Germline assignment: CDR1 DFQATT and CDR2 SNEGSKA (reference sequence). CDR3 in amino acids: CSAVGRSSYEQYF. CDR3 in DNA: TGCAGTGCAGTGGGCAGGAGTTCCTACGAGCAGTACTTC.

This clonotype is medium-sized within its sample. The gene calls are TRBV7-9 and TRBJ2-7, with D perhaps matching TRBD1 (6 bases). The V end was cut by 5 bases, the J end by 2 bases, with 16 bases between. Germline V gives CDR1 SEHNR, CDR2 FQNEAQ (reference sequence). The CDR3 covers 15 residues. This chain's CDR3 is CASSPVEAGAYEQYF. For the CDR3, the DNA is TGTGCCAGCAGCCCGGTTGAGGCAGGGGCCTACGAGCAGTACTTC.

This clonotype was seen only once. The genes are TRBV28 and TRBJ2-7; D possibly corresponds to TRBD1 (6 bases). Trimming stripped 1 base from V and 4 bases from J, with 14 bases between. This CDR3 is 15 amino acids long. Per germline, CDR1 MDHEN and CDR2 SYDVKM. The chain's CDR3 is CASSLSGTPGYEQYF. CDR3 sequence (DNA): TGTGCCAGCAGTTTATCGGGGACACCAGGTTACGAGCAGTACTTC. Full variable domain (remainder filled in from reference TRBV28 and TRBJ2-7): DVKVTQSSRYLVKRTGEKVFLECVQDMDHENMFWYRQDPGLGLRLIYFSYDVKMKEKGDIPEGYSVSREKKERFSLILESASTNQTSMYLCASSLSGTPGYEQYFGPGTRLTVT.

On this clonotype: A junction end diverges from the germline sequence, so it may reflect a read error. This chain connects TRBV6-4 to TRBJ2-7; D is unclear. Germline CDR1 reads MRHNA; CDR2 reads SNTAGT. The CDR3 has 16 amino acids. CDR3 coding DNA: TGTGCCAGCAGTGACTCCACACTTGACCCCTCCTACGTGCAGTACTTC. The encoded protein is CASSDSTLDPSYVQYF.

This chain joins TRBV11-2 and TRBJ2-7; 7 nucleotides align to TRBD2. The CDR3 is 15 residues long. The V segment lost 5 bases and the J segment 6 bases; nucleotides outside the gene matches: 13. CDR1 is SGHAT and CDR2 is FQNNGV in the germline V gene. The CDR3 sequence: CASSPVLGEGSEQYF. DNA for the CDR3: TGTGCCAGCAGCCCCGTGTTGGGGGAGGGATCCGAGCAGTACTTC.

This clonotype was picked up many times. The chain combines TRBV6-1 with TRBJ2-3, with 8 nucleotides matching TRBD2. V gave up 6 bases and J gave up 0 bases; unmatched junction bases: 2. The CDR3 contains 14 residues. Germline CDR1 is MNHNS and CDR2 is SASEGT. The CDR3 is CASRPSGSTDTQYF. The DNA for the CDR3 is TGTGCCAGCAGGCCTAGCGGGAGCACAGATACGCAGTATTTT.

With regard to this clonotype: This sequence is one base from a far larger clone and is likely a read error. The V and J genes are TRBV7-9 and TRBJ1-5; unclear D gene. With 9 bases removed from V and 2 bases from J, the gap between germline ends came to 17 bases. CDR3 length equals 15 residues. Germline V gene sequence: CDR1 SEHNR, CDR2 FQNEAQ (reference sequence). CDR3: CARSASLGGNQPQHF. The CDR3 DNA is TGTGCCAGAAGCGCATCACTGGGAGGCAATCAGCCCCAGCATTTT.